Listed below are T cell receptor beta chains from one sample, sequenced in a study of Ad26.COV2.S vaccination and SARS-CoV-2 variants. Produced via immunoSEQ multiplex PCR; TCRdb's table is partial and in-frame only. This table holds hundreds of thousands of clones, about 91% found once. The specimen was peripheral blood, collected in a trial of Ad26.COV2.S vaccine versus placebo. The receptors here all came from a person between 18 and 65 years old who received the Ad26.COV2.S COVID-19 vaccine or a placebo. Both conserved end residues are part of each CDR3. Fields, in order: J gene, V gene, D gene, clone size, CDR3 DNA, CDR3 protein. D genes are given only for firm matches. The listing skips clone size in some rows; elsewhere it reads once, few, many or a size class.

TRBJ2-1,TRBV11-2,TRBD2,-,TGTGCCAGCAGCCGAACCCTAGCGGGAGGGGCCAATGAGCAGTTCTTC,CASSRTLAGGANEQFF
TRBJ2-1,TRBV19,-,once,TGTGCCAGTAGTATAGGGGGACCGTACAATGAGCAGTTCTTC,CASSIGGPYNEQFF
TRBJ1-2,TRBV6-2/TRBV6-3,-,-,TGTGCCAGCAGATACTCCGCGAGGGTGGGGTCTTATGGCTACACCTTC,CASRYSARVGSYGYTF
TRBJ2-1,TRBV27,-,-,TGTGCCAGCAGTTTCCTCCGGACCCGGAATGAGCAGTTCTTC,CASSFLRTRNEQFF
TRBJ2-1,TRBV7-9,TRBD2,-,TGTGCCAGCAGCTCAGGGACTAGCGGGCACGATGAGCAGTTCTTC,CASSSGTSGHDEQFF
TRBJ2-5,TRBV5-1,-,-,TGCGCCAGCAGCTTGTATATGAGCGGCCAAGAGACCCAGTACTTC,CASSLYMSGQETQYF
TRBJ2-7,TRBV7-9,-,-,TGTGCCAGCAGCTTATCGCGGGACATGAGCTCCTACGAGCAGTACTTC,CASSLSRDMSSYEQYF
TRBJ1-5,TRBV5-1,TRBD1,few,TGCGCCAGCAGCTTGGATGGGACAGTTAGCAATCAGCCCCAGCATTTT,CASSLDGTVSNQPQHF
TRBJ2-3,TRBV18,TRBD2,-,TGTGCCAGCTCACTAATCCTGGGACTAGAGGCAGATACGCAGTATTTT,CASSLILGLEADTQYF
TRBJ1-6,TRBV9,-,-,TGTGCCAGCAGCACCGGACAGCTTAATTCACCCCTCCACTTT,CASSTGQLNSPLHF
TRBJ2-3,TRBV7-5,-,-,TGTGTCAGAAGCTTGGGTAGGTTGGGACAGGGAACAGATACGCAGTATTTT,CVRSLGRLGQGTDTQYF
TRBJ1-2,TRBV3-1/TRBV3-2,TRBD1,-,TGTGCCAGCAGTCCGTCCGGGACAGGGAAGGAGGGACATTACACCTTC,CASSPSGTGKEGHYTF
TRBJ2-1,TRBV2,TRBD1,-,TGTGCCAGCAGTGAATCAGGCAGGGGGTACTTGGATGAGCAGTTCTTC,CASSESGRGYLDEQFF
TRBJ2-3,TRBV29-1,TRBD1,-,TGCAGCTTCCGGGGGACAGGGGTGCAAGATACGCAGTATTTT,CSFRGTGVQDTQYF
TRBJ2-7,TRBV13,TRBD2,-,TGTGCCAGCAGCCCCCCGGCGGGGGAGTTTACCTACGAGCAGTACTTC,CASSPPAGEFTYEQYF
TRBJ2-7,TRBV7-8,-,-,TGTGCCAGCAGCCCCCTCAGGGCAGTCTCCTACGAGCAGTACTTC,CASSPLRAVSYEQYF
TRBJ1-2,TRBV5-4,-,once,TGTGCCAGCAGCAAAGGCGGGGGAGTATATGAGGGCTACACCTTC,CASSKGGGVYEGYTF
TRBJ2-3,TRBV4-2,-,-,TGTGCCAGCAGCCAAGATATTCCCGAGCGCACAGATACGCAGTATTTT,CASSQDIPERTDTQYF
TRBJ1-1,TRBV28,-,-,TGTGCCAGCAGTTTATACGATCTGGGGGAAGCTTTCTTT,CASSLYDLGEAFF
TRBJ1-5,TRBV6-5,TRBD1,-,TGTGCCAGCAAAATGACGGGACAGGCGGGTCAGCCCCAGCATTTT,CASKMTGQAGQPQHF
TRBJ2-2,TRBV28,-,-,TGTGCCAGCAGTTTACGTCCTGGCTCTCCCGGGGAGCTGTTTTTT,CASSLRPGSPGELFF
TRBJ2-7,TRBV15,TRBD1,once,TGTGCCACCAGCCCCCGGGACAGCTCCTACGAGCAGTACTTC,CATSPRDSSYEQYF
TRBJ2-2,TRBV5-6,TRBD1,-,TGTGCCAGCAGCTTGCGCACAGGGGTGTTTCCTTACACCGGGGAGCTGTTTTTT,CASSLRTGVFPYTGELFF
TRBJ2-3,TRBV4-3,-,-,TGCGCCAGCAGCCAAGAATTTGGTGGGGATACGCAGTATTTT,CASSQEFGGDTQYF
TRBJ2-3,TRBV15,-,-,TGTGCCACCAGCAGAGGTTTTAGCGGAAGCACAGATACGCAGTATTTT,CATSRGFSGSTDTQYF
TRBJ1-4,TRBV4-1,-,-,TGCGCCAGCAGCCAACAGGGATTCGATGAAAAACTGTTTTTT,CASSQQGFDEKLFF
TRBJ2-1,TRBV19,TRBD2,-,TGTGCCAGTAGTAGGGGGGAGGGGCTGTCCTCCTACAATGAGCAGTTCTTC,CASSRGEGLSSYNEQFF
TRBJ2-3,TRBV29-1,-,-,TGCAGCGTTGTGCGCCCAAATACGCAGTATTTT,CSVVRPNTQYF
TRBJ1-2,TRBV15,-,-,TGTGCCACCAGCAGAGCACACGACTATGGCTACACCTTC,CATSRAHDYGYTF
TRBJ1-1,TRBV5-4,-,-,TGTGCCAGCAGCTTGGAGGTGGCCCACACTGAAGCTTTCTTT,CASSLEVAHTEAFF
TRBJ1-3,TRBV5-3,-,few,TGTGCCAGAAATACGGAGGAGTACTCTGGAAACACCATATATTTT,CARNTEEYSGNTIYF
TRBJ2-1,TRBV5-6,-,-,TGTGCCAGCAGCTTGCAGGGGTTCCCGTTCTTC,CASSLQGFPFF
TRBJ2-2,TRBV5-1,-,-,TGCGCCAGCAGCCTCGGGATCAGGGCCCTCGCCGGGGAGCTGTTTTTT,CASSLGIRALAGELFF
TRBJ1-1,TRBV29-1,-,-,TGCAGCGTCGATGGCCAGGGGCGAACTGAAGCTTTCTTT,CSVDGQGRTEAFF
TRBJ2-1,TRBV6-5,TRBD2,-,TGTGCCAGCAGTTACTCTCGGCTAGCGGGATTGAATGAGCAGTTCTTC,CASSYSRLAGLNEQFF
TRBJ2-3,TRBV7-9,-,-,TGTGCCAGCAGCTACCTCGTAAAGGCGGACGGAAATACGCAGTATTTT,CASSYLVKADGNTQYF
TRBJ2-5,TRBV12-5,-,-,TGTGCTAGTGCCCCCCCAACGAGCCGGGCCCAGTACTTC,CASAPPTSRAQYF
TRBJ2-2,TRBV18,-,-,TGTGCCAGCTCACCACCGAATCAGAAAAGCAACACCGGGGAGCTGTTTTTT,CASSPPNQKSNTGELFF
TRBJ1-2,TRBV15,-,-,TGTGCCACCAGCAGGGCTTCATCGGCAGCCTATGGCTACACCTTC,CATSRASSAAYGYTF
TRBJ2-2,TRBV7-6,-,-,TGTGCCAGCAGCCCGAGCGCGAAGGCGGTCGAGACCGGGGAGCTGTTTTTT,CASSPSAKAVETGELFF
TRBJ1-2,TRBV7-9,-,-,TGTGCCAGCAGCTTAGGAGGGTTCTATGGCTACACCTTC,CASSLGGFYGYTF
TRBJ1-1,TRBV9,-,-,TGTGCCAGCAGCGCCGGGGTGGGGGGAGGCTTGGACACTGAAGCTTTCTTT,CASSAGVGGGLDTEAFF
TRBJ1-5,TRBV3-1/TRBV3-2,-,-,TGTGCCAGCAGCCAAGACCGGGGGTTGGGTCAGCCCCAGCATTTT,CASSQDRGLGQPQHF
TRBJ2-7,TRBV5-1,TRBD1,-,TGCGCCAGCAGCTTGGGGGGACAGGGTCCCTACGAGCAGTACTTC,CASSLGGQGPYEQYF
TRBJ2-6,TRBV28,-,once,TGTGCCAGCCTACCGGGGGCCTCTGGGGCCAACGTCCTGACTTTC,CASLPGASGANVLTF
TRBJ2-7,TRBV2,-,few,TGTGCCAGCAGGGAGACTTCAGTTGGGCAGTACTTC,CASRETSVGQYF
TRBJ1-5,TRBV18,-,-,TGTGCCAGCTCACCACCAGGGCAGGGTGGAAATCAGCCCCAGCATTTT,CASSPPGQGGNQPQHF
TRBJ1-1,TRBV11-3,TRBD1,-,TGTGCCAGCAGCCCCGGGACAGGGAAGAACACTGAAGCTTTCTTT,CASSPGTGKNTEAFF
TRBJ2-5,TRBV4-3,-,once,TGCGCCAGCAGCCAATACCTGGACTTACTCCAAGAGACCCAGTACTTC,CASSQYLDLLQETQYF
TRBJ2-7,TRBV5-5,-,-,TGTGCCAGCAGCCGCTTTCCCGGATACCTCTACGAGCAGTACTTC,CASSRFPGYLYEQYF
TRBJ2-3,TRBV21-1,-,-,TGTGCCAGCAGCAAAGGGGCCTGCATTTATCCTCTCACAGATACGCAGTATTTT,CASSKGACIYPLTDTQYF
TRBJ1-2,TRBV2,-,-,TGTGCCAGCAGGAGCCAACCCTCCGGCCCCACAGGCACCTTC,CASRSQPSGPTGTF
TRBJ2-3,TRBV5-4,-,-,TGTGCCAGCAGCTTGGACTACACAGATACGCAGTATTTT,CASSLDYTDTQYF
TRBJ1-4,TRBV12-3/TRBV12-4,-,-,TGTGCCAGCAGAGTCAGGGAAGCAGGAAAACTGTTTTTT,CASRVREAGKLFF
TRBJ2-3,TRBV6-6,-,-,TGTGCCAGCAGTTACTCGAAAAGGGGCACAGATACGCAGTATTTT,CASSYSKRGTDTQYF
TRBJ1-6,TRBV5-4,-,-,TGTGCCAGCAGCTTGGGATCAGGGTCAGGGTCACCCCTCCACTTT,CASSLGSGSGSPLHF
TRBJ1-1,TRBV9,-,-,TGTGCCAGCAGCGTAAGCAGGGGCGCTGAAGCTTTCTTT,CASSVSRGAEAFF